This T cell receptor (beta chain) was sequenced for a study of CD8 T cells in Susac syndrome. Random hexamers served to reverse transcribe about 0.5 to 1 ug RNA. The CDR3 of TCR beta was amplified by immunoSEQ multiplex PCR across 54 Vbeta and 13 Jbeta. TCRdb passed the immunoSEQ multiplex PCR reads through MiXCR, listing each CDR3 protein once. The sample carries about 200,000 distinct CDR3 sequences, 90% to 95% recorded once. This CDR3 comprises 12 residues. Germline V gives CDR1 DFQATT, CDR2 SNEGSKA (reference sequence). TCR beta from blood CD8+ and CD4+ T cells was sequenced. TEMRA cells were FACS-enriched, while CD8+ and CD4+ T cells were negatively isolated.

The V gene is TRBV20-1, the J gene TRBJ1-5; D is unclear. Specimen: CD4+ T cells from PBMCs. The clonotype was recovered from a human donor in good health. DNA of the CDR3: TGCAGCGGGAGGGAGGTCAATCAGCCCCAGCATTTT. Encoded protein: CSGREVNQPQHF.